These T cell receptor beta chains were read from a single sample in a study of T cell responses to AZD1222 COVID-19 vaccine. Produced via immunoSEQ multiplex PCR; TCRdb's table is partial and in-frame only. The sample holds 90,000 to 120,000 clones, just under 90% seen once. Sequenced here: peripheral blood, sampled on day 0 of AZD1222 vaccination. These receptors were collected from an adult in good health. The CDR3 runs from the conserved cysteine through the conserved F or W. Fields, in order: D gene, clone size, V gene, J gene, CDR3 DNA, CDR3 protein. The D gene is left open where the match is weak. Only part of the rows carry a size: once, few, many, or a class if the clone is expanded.

-,-,TRBV7-2,TRBJ2-7,TGTGCCAGCAGCTTAGGCCTAGGGCCCTACGAGCAGTACTTC,CASSLGLGPYEQYF
TRBD2,-,TRBV5-4,TRBJ2-2,TGTGCCAGCAGCATCCTTGGCGGGGGGCGCACCGGGGAGCTGTTTTTT,CASSILGGGRTGELFF
-,-,TRBV19,TRBJ1-5,TGTGCCAGTAGTCAACAGGGAACTCAGCCCCAGCATTTT,CASSQQGTQPQHF
TRBD2,once,TRBV19,TRBJ2-2,TGTGCCAGCGGACGGGAGGGGGGCACCGGGGAGCTGTTTTTT,CASGREGGTGELFF
-,-,TRBV6-5,TRBJ2-3,TGTGCCAGCAGTTACTCCGGGACCGGGGCGGATACGCAGTATTTT,CASSYSGTGADTQYF
-,-,TRBV5-6,TRBJ1-4,TGTGCCAGCAGCCCATCGGGGACCCCTAATGAAAAACTGTTTTTT,CASSPSGTPNEKLFF
-,-,TRBV27,TRBJ2-1,TGTGCCAGCAGTTCACTAAGGACCTCTACCACCTACAATGAGCAGTTCTTC,CASSSLRTSTTYNEQFF
TRBD1,-,TRBV15,TRBJ2-5,TGTGCCACCAGCAGAACGAAGACAGGGGGCCTGGGGGAGACCCAGTACTTC,CATSRTKTGGLGETQYF
-,-,TRBV6-5,TRBJ1-1,TGTGCCAGCCGGACCTGGGGCATGAACACTGAAGCTTTCTTT,CASRTWGMNTEAFF
-,-,TRBV7-8,TRBJ1-4,TGTGCCAGCAGCCCGATGGGTGCAGGGATAAATGAAAAACTGTTTTTT,CASSPMGAGINEKLFF
-,once,TRBV7-9,TRBJ1-1,TGTGCCAGCAGCTCAGTCACTGAAGCTTTCTTT,CASSSVTEAFF
-,-,TRBV2,TRBJ1-2,TGTGCCAGCAGTGAAGAAGGGTCCATCTATGGCTACACCTTC,CASSEEGSIYGYTF
-,-,TRBV7-3,TRBJ1-2,TGTGCCAGCAGCGCCCAGGGTAGTTATGGCTACACCTTC,CASSAQGSYGYTF
-,-,TRBV4-3,TRBJ1-4,TGCGCCAGCAGCCAAGGGTCCAGGGGCGAGGTAACTAATGAAAAACTGTTTTTT,CASSQGSRGEVTNEKLFF
-,-,TRBV29-1,TRBJ1-2,TGCAGCGTTGGGCCACCTTCGTTC,CSVGPPSF
-,-,TRBV6-5,TRBJ2-2,TGTGCCAGCAAGGAGAGACAAAACGGGGAGCTGTTTTTT,CASKERQNGELFF
-,-,TRBV7-8,TRBJ2-3,TGTGCCAGCGGCGGGGCCATCGCTAACACAGATACGCAGTATTTT,CASGGAIANTDTQYF